This record concerns one T cell receptor beta chain sequence. Its antigen is not known. The authors made TCR beta libraries by quantitative 5'-RACE with molecular barcodes. TCRdb reprocessed the 5' RACE reads via MiXCR and lists one record per CDR3 protein. The sample lists some 840,000 distinct CDR3 sequences; roughly 10% were seen once. This sample is part of a study of CD8 T cells in ankylosing spondylitis. Regarding the study as a whole: It appeared that ankylosing spondylitis blood was characterized by a TCR beta motif of about 8 highly homologous variants.

Germline V gene data show CDR1 as MNHEY and CDR2 as SMNVEV (reference sequence). V was trimmed by 6 bases and J by 0 bases, leaving 9 bases between them. This CDR3 spans 13 amino acids. The chain employs TRBV27 and TRBJ2-7; perhaps TRBD2 as D (5 bases). The sequenced sample was blood, either unsorted or a sorted T cell fraction (not recorded which). The sequence derives from a male donor with ankylosing spondylitis. The CDR3 region has the DNA TGTGCCAGCAGACCCACTAGCTCCTACGAGCAGTACTTC. Residues: CASRPTSSYEQYF.